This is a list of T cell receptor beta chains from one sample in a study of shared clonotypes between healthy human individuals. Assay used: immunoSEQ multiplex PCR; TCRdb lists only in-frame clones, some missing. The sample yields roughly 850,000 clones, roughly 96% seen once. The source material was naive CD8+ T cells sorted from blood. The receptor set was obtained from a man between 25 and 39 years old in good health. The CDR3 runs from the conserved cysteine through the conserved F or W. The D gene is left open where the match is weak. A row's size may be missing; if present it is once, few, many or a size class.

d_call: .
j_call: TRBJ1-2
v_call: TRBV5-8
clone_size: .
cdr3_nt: TGTGCCAGCAGCTTCCCTGACTGGGTCGGGGGCTACACCTTC
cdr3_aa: CASSFPDWVGGYTF

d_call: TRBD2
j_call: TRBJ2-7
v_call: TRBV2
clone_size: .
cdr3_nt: TGTGCCAGCAGTGGAGGGAGGGCCGAATACGAGCAGTACTTC
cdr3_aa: CASSGGRAEYEQYF

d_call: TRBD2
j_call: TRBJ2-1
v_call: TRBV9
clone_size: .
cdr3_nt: TGTGCCAGCAGCCCACGGACTAGCGGGGCTTACAATGAGCAGTTCTTC
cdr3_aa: CASSPRTSGAYNEQFF

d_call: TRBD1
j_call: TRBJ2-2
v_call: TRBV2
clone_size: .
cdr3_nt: TGTGCCAGCAGTGACCCTCACGGGACAGGGAACACCGGGGAGCTGTTTTTT
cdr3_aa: CASSDPHGTGNTGELFF

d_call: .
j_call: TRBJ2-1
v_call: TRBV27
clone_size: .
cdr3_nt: TGTGCCAGCAGTTTATCACCAGGCAATGAGCAGTTCTTC
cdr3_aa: CASSLSPGNEQFF

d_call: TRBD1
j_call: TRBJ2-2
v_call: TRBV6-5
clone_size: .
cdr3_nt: TGTGCCAGCAGTCCACAGGGGTTCGGGGAGCTGTTTTTT
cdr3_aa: CASSPQGFGELFF

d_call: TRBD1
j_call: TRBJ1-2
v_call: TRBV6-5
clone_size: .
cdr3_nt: TGTGCCAGCAGTACCGGGACAGGGAGCTATGGCTACACCTTC
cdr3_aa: CASSTGTGSYGYTF

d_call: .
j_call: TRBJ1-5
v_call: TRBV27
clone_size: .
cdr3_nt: TGTGCCAGCAGTTTACAGGGTAGGAATCAGCCCCAGCATTTT
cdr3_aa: CASSLQGRNQPQHF

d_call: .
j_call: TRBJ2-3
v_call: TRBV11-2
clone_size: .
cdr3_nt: TGTGCCAGCAGCTTAGGGCCAGGGGGGATCGGGGCAGATACGCAGTATTTT
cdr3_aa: CASSLGPGGIGADTQYF

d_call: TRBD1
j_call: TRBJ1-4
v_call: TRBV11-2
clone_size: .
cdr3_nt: TGTGCCAGCAGCGGACAGGGGGCAACTAATGAAAAACTGTTTTTT
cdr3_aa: CASSGQGATNEKLFF

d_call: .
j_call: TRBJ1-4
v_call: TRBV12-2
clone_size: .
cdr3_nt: TGTGCAAGTCGCTTAGGACAGAAGGGCGAAAAACTGTTTTTT
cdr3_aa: CASRLGQKGEKLFF

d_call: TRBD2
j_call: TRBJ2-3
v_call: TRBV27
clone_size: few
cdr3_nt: TGTGCCAGCAGTTTCCAAACTAGCGGGACCCGATTAGATACGCAGTATTTT
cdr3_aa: CASSFQTSGTRLDTQYF

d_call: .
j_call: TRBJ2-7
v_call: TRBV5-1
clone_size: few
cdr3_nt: TGCGCCAGCAGCTTGGGATCGGCCTACGAGCAGTACTTC
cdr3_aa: CASSLGSAYEQYF

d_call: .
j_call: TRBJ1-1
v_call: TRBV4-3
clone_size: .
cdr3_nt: TGCGCCAGCAGCCACCTACCGACAGTGAACACTGAAGCTTTCTTT
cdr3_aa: CASSHLPTVNTEAFF

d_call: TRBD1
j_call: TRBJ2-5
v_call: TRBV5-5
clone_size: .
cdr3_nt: TGTGCCAGCAGCTCGGGACAGGGGGCGAGAGAGACCCAGTACTTC
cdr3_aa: CASSSGQGARETQYF

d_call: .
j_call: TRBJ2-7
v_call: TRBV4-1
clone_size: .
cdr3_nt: TGCGCCAGCAGCCAAGATAGCTACGAGCAGTACTTC
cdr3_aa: CASSQDSYEQYF